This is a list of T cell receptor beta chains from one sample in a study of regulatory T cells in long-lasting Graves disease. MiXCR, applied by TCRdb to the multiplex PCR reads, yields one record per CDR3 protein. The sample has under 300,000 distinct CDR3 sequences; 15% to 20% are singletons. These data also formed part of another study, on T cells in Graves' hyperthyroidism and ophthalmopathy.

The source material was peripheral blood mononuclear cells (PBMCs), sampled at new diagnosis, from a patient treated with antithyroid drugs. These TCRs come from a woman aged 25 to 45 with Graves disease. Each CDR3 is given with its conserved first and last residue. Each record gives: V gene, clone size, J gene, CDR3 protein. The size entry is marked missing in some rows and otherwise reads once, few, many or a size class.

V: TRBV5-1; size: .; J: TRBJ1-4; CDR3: CASCYTGFPTNEKLFF
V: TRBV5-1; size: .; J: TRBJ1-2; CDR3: CASSLAQLITRYTF
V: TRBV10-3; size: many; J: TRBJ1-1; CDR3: CAISDITRGDTVEAFF
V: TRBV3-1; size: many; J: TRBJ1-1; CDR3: CASSQENVAEAFF
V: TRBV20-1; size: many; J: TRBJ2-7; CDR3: CSARDETVEQYF
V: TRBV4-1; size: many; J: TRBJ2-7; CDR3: CASSQRSSYEQYF
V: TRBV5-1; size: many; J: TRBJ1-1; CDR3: CASKEAMNTEAFF
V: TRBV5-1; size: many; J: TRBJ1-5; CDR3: CASSYGGRDDQPQHF
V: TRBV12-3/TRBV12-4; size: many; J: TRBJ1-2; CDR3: CASSLRRDLGGYTF
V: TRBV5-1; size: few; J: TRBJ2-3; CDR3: CASSPLVTSGGADTQYF
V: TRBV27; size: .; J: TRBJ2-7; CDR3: CASRSGTTYEQYF